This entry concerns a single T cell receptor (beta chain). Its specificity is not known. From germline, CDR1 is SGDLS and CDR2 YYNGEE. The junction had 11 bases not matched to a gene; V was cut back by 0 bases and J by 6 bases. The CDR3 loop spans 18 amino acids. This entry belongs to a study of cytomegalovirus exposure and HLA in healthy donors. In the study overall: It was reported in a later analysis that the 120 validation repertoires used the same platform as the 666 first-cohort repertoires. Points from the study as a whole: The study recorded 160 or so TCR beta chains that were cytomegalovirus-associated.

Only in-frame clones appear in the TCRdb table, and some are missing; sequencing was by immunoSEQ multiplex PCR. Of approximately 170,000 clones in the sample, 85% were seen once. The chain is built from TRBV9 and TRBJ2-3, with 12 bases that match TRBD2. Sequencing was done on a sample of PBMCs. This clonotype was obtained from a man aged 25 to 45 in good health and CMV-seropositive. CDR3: CASSVESSGGALRDTQYF. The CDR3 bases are TGTGCCAGCAGCGTAGAATCTAGCGGGGGGGCGCTAAGGGATACGCAGTATTTT.